Below, 20 T cell receptor beta chains from the same sample are listed, as sequenced in a study of shared clonotypes between healthy human individuals. The table came from immunoSEQ multiplex PCR; TCRdb's copy has only in-frame clones and leaves some out. The sample has more than 2 million clones, nearly 97% seen once. Sequenced: naive CD4+ T cells sorted from blood. Subset meaning: CD45RA+ positively selected. The receptor set was obtained from a man between 18 and 29 years old in good health.

This clone was picked up one time. The chain employs TRBV28 and TRBJ1-2; TRBD1 agrees at 7 bases. This CDR3 comprises 16 residues. Losses at the gene ends were 5 bases for V and 3 bases for J; bases not matched to a gene: 12. Per germline, CDR1 MDHEN and CDR2 SYDVKM. The CDR3 bases are TGTGCCAGCAGTCCTGTTGGGGCCGGGACAGACTATGGCTACACCTTC. Residues: CASSPVGAGTDYGYTF.

The genes are TRBV7-9 and TRBJ2-2; the match to TRBD1 covers 9 bases. This CDR3 is built from 16 residues. Germline assignment: CDR1 SEHNR and CDR2 FQNEAQ (reference sequence). J gave up 4 bases and V 5 bases, and 8 bases lay outside the gene matches. The CDR3 sequence is CASSIGDRDATGELFF. The DNA for the CDR3 is TGTGCCAGCAGCATCGGGGACAGGGATGCCACCGGGGAGCTGTTTTTT. The complete variable domain, with remaining parts taken from reference TRBV7-9 and TRBJ2-2, reads DTGVSQNPRHKITKRGQNVTFRCDPISEHNRLYWYRQTLGQGPEFLTYFQNEAQLEKSRLLSDRFSAERPKGSFSTLEIQRTEQGDSAMYLCASSIGDRDATGELFFGEGSRLTVL.

The chain carries TRBV11-3 and TRBJ2-3; 9 bases match TRBD2. Germline assignment: CDR1 SGHNT and CDR2 YENEEA. Trimming took 3 bases from V and 5 from J; bases not matched to a gene: 9. The CDR3 consists of 16 residues. The CDR3 region has the DNA TGTGCCAGCAGCTTTGGTGGAGGTAGCGGGAGAGATACGCAGTATTTT. This sequence encodes CASSFGGGSGRDTQYF.

Notes on this clone: Other nucleotide sequences in the sample specify the same CDR3. The chain joins TRBV9 to TRBJ1-3, with D possibly being TRBD1 (6 bases). CDR1 and CDR2 (germline): SGDLS, YYNGEE. The length of the CDR3 is 13 residues. The V and J ends lost 3 bases and 4 bases respectively, with 8 bases between them. In DNA, the CDR3 is TGTGCCAGCAGCGACAGGGCCGGAAACACCATATATTTT. Encoded protein: CASSDRAGNTIYF.

The V and J genes are TRBV9 and TRBJ2-5; tentatively, D is TRBD1 or TRBD2 (7 bases each). This CDR3 region has 14 residues. Germline V gene sequence: CDR1 SGDLS, CDR2 YYNGEE. V was cut by 3 bases and J by 5 bases, with 14 bases left in between. The CDR3 loop reads CASSARQGGETQYF. The DNA for the CDR3 is TGTGCCAGCAGCGCCCGACAGGGAGGGGAGACCCAGTACTTC.

The genes are TRBV20-1 and TRBJ2-3; D might be TRBD1 (5 bases). The CDR3 has 10 residues. CDR1 and CDR2 from the germline V gene are DFQATT and SNEGSKA (reference sequence). The V and J ends lost 4 bases and 9 bases respectively, with 8 bases between them. Written as DNA, the CDR3 is TGCAGTGCTAATAGGGGAACGCAGTATTTT. This sequence encodes CSANRGTQYF.

The chain has TRBV5-4 and TRBJ2-7; 10 nucleotides match TRBD2. Unmatched junction bases numbered 5, after V lost 0 bases and J lost 2 bases. CDR1 and CDR2 from the germline V gene are SGHNT and YYREEE (reference sequence). The CDR3 is 16 amino acids. The chain's CDR3 is CASSLDPSGGTYEQYF. Written as DNA, the CDR3 is TGTGCCAGCAGCTTGGATCCTAGCGGGGGCACCTACGAGCAGTACTTC.

The chain recombines TRBV6-5 with TRBJ1-6; D uncertain. Germline CDR1 and CDR2: MNHEY and SVGAGI. The CDR3 consists of 15 residues. Between the trimmed V and J ends, which lost 5 bases and 6 bases, there was a span of 14 bases. In DNA form, the CDR3 reads TGTGCCAGCAGTCTCGGACCCGCCGGTAATTCACCCCTCCACTTT. Translating gives CASSLGPAGNSPLHF.

This clone was recorded once. The chain combines TRBV5-1 with TRBJ1-3; tentative D call: TRBD1 (5 bases). Trimming stripped 1 base from V and 4 bases from J, with 15 bases between. Germline CDR1 SGHRS, CDR2 YFSETQ. This CDR3 comprises 16 residues. This CDR3 reads CASSLSGADSGNTIYF. The CDR3 coding sequence is TGCGCCAGCAGCTTGTCCGGGGCTGACTCGGGAAACACCATATATTTT.

This sequence joins TRBV6-5 and TRBJ1-1; D gene ambiguous. Germline loops: CDR1 MNHEY, CDR2 SVGAGI. The CDR3 has 11 amino acids. Trimming pared 5 bases from V and 6 bases from J, leaving 7 bases between. The CDR3 DNA is TGTGCCAGCAGTGGCCCCCCTGAAGCTTTCTTT. Its translation is CASSGPPEAFF.

The V and J genes are TRBV9 and TRBJ1-4; unclear D gene. V dropped 0 bases and J dropped 8 bases, with 11 bases sitting between them. The CDR3 sequence is 14 residues long. Germline V CDR1 and CDR2: SGDLS, YYNGEE. The CDR3 bases are TGTGCCAGCAGCGTAGATCCCAGTCTCGAAAAACTGTTTTTT. Amino acid sequence: CASSVDPSLEKLFF.

Here the CDR3 DNA reads TGTGCCAGCAGCGGCGGACTCCTATTCTCCTACAATGAGCAGTTCTTC. It is translated as CASSGGLLFSYNEQFF. The V and J genes are TRBV9 and TRBJ2-1; a possible D gene is TRBD2 (5 bases). The V end lost 3 bases, the J end lost 0 bases, and 13 bases lay between the germline ends. The CDR3 extends over 16 amino acids. CDR1 is SGDLS, CDR2 YYNGEE, per germline. Full variable domain (remainder filled in from reference TRBV9 and TRBJ2-1): DSGVTQTPKHLITATGQRVTLRCSPRSGDLSVYWYQQSLDQGLQFLIQYYNGEERAKGNILERFSAQQFPDLHSELNLSSLELGDSALYFCASSGGLLFSYNEQFFGPGTRLTVL.

J is TRBJ2-7 and V is TRBV19; 8 bases map to TRBD1. The CDR3 has 14 amino acids. From germline, CDR1 is LNHDA and CDR2 SQIVND (reference sequence). J gave up 7 bases and V 5 bases, and 10 bases lay outside the gene matches. In nucleotides, the CDR3 is TGTGCCAGTAGTGGGGGACAGGTCCTTGGAGAGCAGTACTTC. Amino acids: CASSGGQVLGEQYF.

The chain couples TRBV6-1 to TRBJ2-5; 7 bases line up with TRBD2. The germline gives CDR1 MNHNS, CDR2 SASEGT. V trimming: 5 bases; J trimming: 5 bases; junction bases outside the gene matches: 5. The CDR3 is made up of 13 amino acids. CDR3 residues: CASSRLAGETQYF. DNA for the CDR3: TGTGCCAGCAGTCGACTAGCAGGGGAGACCCAGTACTTC.

A word on this clone: This same CDR3 is encoded by further DNA sequences in the sample. The chain carries TRBV5-1 and TRBJ2-2, with D unclear. The germline CDR1 and CDR2 sequences are SGHRS and YFSETQ. Between the trimmed V and J ends, which lost 4 bases and 3 bases, there was a span of 7 bases. The CDR3 is 13 amino acids. The CDR3 is CASSRTDTGELFF. As DNA, the CDR3 is TGCGCCAGCAGCCGGACGGACACCGGGGAGCTGTTTTTT.

The chain is built from TRBV6-4 and TRBJ1-6, with 7 bases identical to TRBD1. V lost 3 bases, J lost 9 bases, and 2 bases stayed unmatched. This CDR3 is built from 13 residues. Germline assignment: CDR1 MRHNA and CDR2 SNTAGT. The CDR3 region has the DNA TGTGCCAGCAGTGATCACAGGGGTTCACCCCTCCACTTT. The encoded protein is CASSDHRGSPLHF.

Of note for this clone: Other DNA sequences in the sample encode the same CDR3. The chain is built from TRBV5-1 and TRBJ2-1, with 7 bases fitting TRBD1. The germline V gene encodes CDR1 SGHRS and CDR2 YFSETQ. The V segment lost 3 bases and the J segment 0 bases; nucleotides outside the gene matches: 3. The CDR3 runs to 15 residues. CDR3 in DNA: TGCGCCAGCAGCTCAGGACAGGTCTCCTACAATGAGCAGTTCTTC. Its protein is CASSSGQVSYNEQFF. Supplemented by reference TRBV5-1 and TRBJ2-1, the full variable domain reads KAGVTQTPRYLIKTRGQQVTLSCSPISGHRSVSWYQQTPGQGLQFLFEYFSETQRNKGNFPGRFSGRQFSNSRSEMNVSTLELGDSALYLCASSSGQVSYNEQFFGPGTRLTVL.

This clone was seen at least ten times. At the DNA level, this CDR3 is encoded by other sequences in the same sample as well. The rearrangement uses TRBV10-2 and TRBJ1-1, with D tentatively TRBD1 (5 bases). The germline V gene encodes CDR1 WSHSY and CDR2 SAAADI. The CDR3 sequence is 13 residues long. The V and J ends lost 2 bases and 2 bases respectively, with 6 bases between them. The CDR3 DNA reads as TGCGCCAGCAGTGAGACAGGAAACACTGAAGCTTTCTTT. This encodes CASSETGNTEAFF.

This clone showed up just once. The rearrangement joins TRBV28 to TRBJ2-7, with 8 positions matching TRBD1. CDR3 length: 14 residues. The V gene end was trimmed by 8 bases and the J gene end by 3 bases; junction bases not matched to a gene: 9. The germline V gene encodes CDR1 MDHEN and CDR2 SYDVKM. DNA for the CDR3: TGTGCCAGCGGGTGGGGACAGGCCGTCTACGAGCAGTACTTC. It is translated as CASGWGQAVYEQYF.

Comment on this clone: Additional DNA sequences in this sample encode the identical CDR3. This rearrangement joins TRBV7-9 to TRBJ1-1, with a weak D call TRBD1 (5 bases). V was clipped by 4 bases and J by 1 base, with 7 bases between them. From germline, CDR1 is SEHNR and CDR2 FQNEAQ (reference sequence). This CDR3 has 13 residues. The CDR3 reads CASSSQGNTEAFF. Written as DNA, the CDR3 is TGTGCCAGCAGCTCGCAGGGGAACACTGAAGCTTTCTTT. Full variable domain (missing parts from reference TRBV7-9 and TRBJ1-1): DTGVSQNPRHKITKRGQNVTFRCDPISEHNRLYWYRQTLGQGPEFLTYFQNEAQLEKSRLLSDRFSAERPKGSFSTLEIQRTEQGDSAMYLCASSSQGNTEAFFGQGTRLTVV.